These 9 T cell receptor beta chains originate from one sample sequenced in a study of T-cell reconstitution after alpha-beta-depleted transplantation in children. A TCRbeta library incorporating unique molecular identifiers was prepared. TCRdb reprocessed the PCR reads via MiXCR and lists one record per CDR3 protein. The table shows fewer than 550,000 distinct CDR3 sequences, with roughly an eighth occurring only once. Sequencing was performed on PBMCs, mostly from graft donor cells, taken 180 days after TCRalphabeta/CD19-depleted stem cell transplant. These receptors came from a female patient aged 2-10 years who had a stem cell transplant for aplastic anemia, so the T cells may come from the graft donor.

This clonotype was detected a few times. In DNA, the CDR3 is TGTGCCAGCAGTTTATCCCCGGGGGTGTACACTGAAGCTTTCTTT. It yields the protein CASSLSPGVYTEAFF. This chain connects TRBV12-3 or TRBV12-4 to TRBJ1-1, with a tentative D call TRBD1 (5 bases). Between the trimmed V and J ends, which lost 2 bases and 3 bases, there was a span of 13 bases. The CDR3 has 15 residues.

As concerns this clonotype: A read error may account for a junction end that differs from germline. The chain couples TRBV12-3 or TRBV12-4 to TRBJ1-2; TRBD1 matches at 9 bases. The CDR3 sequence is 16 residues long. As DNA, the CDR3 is TGTGACAGCAGTTCACAGGGGGCTTTGATGGAGTATGGCTACACCTTC. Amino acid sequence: CDSSSQGALMEYGYTF.

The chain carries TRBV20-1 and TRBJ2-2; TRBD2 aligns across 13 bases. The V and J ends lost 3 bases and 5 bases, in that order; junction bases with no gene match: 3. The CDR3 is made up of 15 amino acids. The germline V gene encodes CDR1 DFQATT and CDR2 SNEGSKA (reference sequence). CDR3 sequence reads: CSASKGLAGTGELFF. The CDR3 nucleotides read TGCAGTGCTAGCAAGGGACTAGCGGGAACCGGGGAGCTGTTTTTT.

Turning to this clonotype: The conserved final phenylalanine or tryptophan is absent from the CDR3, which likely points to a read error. The CDR3 reads CASSSGREGEQFL. CDR3 DNA sequence: TGTGCCAGCAGCTCCGGGCGGGAGGGTGAGCAGTTCTTG. This chain joins TRBV6-6 and TRBJ2-1; 9 bases fit TRBD2. The CDR3 runs 13 residues. Germline lookup yields CDR1 MNHNY and CDR2 SVGAGI (reference sequence). Trimming removed 6 bases from V and 9 bases from J; junction bases left unmatched: 6.

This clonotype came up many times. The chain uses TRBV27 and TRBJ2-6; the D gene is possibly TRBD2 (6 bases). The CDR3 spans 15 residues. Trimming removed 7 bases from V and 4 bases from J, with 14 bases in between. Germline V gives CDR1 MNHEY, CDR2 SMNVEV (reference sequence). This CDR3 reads CASTDGGPGANVLTF. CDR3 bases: TGTGCCAGCACCGACGGGGGTCCCGGGGCCAACGTCCTGACTTTC.

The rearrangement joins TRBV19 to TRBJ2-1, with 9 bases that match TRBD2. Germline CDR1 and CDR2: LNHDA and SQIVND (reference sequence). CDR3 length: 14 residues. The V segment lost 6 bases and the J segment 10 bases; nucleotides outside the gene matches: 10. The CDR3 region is CASSPRTSASEQFF. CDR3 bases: TGTGCCAGTAGCCCCAGGACTAGCGCCTCGGAGCAGTTCTTC.

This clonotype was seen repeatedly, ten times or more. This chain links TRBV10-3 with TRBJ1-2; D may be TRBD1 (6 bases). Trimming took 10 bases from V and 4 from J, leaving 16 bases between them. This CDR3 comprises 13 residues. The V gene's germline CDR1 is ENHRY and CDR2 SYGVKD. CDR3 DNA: TGTGCCACGGGGGGGGACATTCGCTATGGCTACACCTTC. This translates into CATGGDIRYGYTF.

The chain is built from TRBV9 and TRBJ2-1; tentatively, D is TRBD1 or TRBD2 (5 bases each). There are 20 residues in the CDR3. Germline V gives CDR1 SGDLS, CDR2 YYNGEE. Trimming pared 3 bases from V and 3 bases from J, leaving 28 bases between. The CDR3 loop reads CASSDPFSGTEARDYNEQFF. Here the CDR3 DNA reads TGTGCCAGCAGCGATCCATTCTCCGGGACCGAGGCTAGGGACTACAATGAGCAGTTCTTC.

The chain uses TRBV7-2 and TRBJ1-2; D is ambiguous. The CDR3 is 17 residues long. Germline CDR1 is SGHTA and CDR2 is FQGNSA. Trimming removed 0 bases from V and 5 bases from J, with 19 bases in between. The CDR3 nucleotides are TGTGCCAGCAGCTTAGCCCGGAAGGGCTTCGGCGGTTATGGCTACACCTTC. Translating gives CASSLARKGFGGYGYTF. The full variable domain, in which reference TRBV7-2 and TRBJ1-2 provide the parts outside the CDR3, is GAGVSQSPSNKVTEKGKDVELRCDPISGHTALYWYRQSLGQGLEFLIYFQGNSAPDKSGLPSDRFSAERTGGSVSTLTIQRTQQEDSAVYLCASSLARKGFGGYGYTFGSGTRLTVV.